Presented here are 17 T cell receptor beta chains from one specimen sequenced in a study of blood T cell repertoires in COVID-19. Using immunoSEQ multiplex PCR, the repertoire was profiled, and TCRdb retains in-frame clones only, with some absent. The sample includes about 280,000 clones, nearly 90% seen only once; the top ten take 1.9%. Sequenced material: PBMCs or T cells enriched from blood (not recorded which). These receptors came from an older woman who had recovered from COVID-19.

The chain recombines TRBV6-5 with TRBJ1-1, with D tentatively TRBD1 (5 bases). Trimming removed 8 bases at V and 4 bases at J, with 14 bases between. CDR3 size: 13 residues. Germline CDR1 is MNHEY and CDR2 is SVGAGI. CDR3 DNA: TGTGCCAGCCGGACACCCGGTGGCACTGAAGCTTTCTTT. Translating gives CASRTPGGTEAFF.

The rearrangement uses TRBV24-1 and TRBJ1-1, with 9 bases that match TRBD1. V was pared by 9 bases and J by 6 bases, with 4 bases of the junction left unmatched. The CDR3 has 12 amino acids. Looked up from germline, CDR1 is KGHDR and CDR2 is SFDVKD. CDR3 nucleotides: TGTGCCACCCGTACAGGGGGCTCTGAAGCTTTCTTT. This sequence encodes CATRTGGSEAFF.

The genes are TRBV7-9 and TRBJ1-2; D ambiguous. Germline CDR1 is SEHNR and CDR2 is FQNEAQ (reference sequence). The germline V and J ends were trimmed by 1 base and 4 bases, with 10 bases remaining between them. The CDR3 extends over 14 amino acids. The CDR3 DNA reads TGTGCCAGCAGCTTAGACGGGAACAGCTATGGCTACACCTTC. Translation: CASSLDGNSYGYTF. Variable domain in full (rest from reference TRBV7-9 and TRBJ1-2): DTGVSQNPRHKITKRGQNVTFRCDPISEHNRLYWYRQTLGQGPEFLTYFQNEAQLEKSRLLSDRFSAERPKGSFSTLEIQRTEQGDSAMYLCASSLDGNSYGYTFGSGTRLTVV.

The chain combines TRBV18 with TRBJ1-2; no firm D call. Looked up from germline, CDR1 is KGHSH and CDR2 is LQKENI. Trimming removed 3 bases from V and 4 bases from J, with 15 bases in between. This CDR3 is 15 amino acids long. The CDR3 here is CASSPSRRESYGYTF. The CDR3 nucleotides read TGTGCCAGCTCACCTTCAAGAAGAGAAAGCTATGGCTACACCTTC.

The CDR3 spells CASSRAGELFF. CDR3 DNA sequence: TGTGCCAGCAGTAGAGCCGGGGAGCTGTTTTTT. V is TRBV3-1 (or the pseudogene TRBV3-2) and J is TRBJ2-2; unclear D gene. V shed 6 bases and J shed 6 bases, with 5 bases lying between them. In germline, CDR1 is LGHDT, CDR2 YNNKEL (reference sequence). The CDR3 contains 11 residues.

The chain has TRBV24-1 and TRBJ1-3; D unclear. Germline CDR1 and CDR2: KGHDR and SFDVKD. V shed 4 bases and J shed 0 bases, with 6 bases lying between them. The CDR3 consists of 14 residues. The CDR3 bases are TGTGCCACCAGTGACTCGCGCTCTGGAAACACCATATATTTT. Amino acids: CATSDSRSGNTIYF.

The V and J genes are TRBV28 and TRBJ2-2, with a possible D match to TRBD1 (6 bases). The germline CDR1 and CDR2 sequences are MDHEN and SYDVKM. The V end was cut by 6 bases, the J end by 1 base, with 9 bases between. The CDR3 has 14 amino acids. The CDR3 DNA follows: TGTGCCAGCAGCCCGGGACAGAACACCGGGGAGCTGTTTTTT. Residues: CASSPGQNTGELFF.

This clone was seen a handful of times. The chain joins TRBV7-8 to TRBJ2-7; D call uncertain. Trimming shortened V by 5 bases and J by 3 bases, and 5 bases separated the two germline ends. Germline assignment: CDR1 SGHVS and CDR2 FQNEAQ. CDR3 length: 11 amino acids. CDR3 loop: CASSLYYEQYF. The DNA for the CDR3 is TGTGCCAGCAGCCTTTACTACGAGCAGTACTTC.

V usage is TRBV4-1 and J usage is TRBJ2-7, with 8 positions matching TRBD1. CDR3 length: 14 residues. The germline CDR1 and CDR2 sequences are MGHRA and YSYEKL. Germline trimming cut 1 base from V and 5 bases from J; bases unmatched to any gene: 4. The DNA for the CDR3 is TGCGCCAGCAGCCAAGGGACAGGGTTCAACGAGCAGTACTTC. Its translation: CASSQGTGFNEQYF.

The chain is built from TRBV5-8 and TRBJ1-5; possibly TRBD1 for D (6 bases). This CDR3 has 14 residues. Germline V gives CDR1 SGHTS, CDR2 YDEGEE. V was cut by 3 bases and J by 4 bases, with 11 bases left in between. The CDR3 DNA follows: TGTGCCAGCAGCTGGGGGCCAGGGAATCAGCCCCAGCATTTT. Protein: CASSWGPGNQPQHF. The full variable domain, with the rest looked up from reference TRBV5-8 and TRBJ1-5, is EAGVTQSPTHLIKTRGQQATLRCSPISGHTSVYWYQQALGLGLQFLLWYDEGEERNRGNFPPRFSGRQFPNYSSELNVNALELEDSALYLCASSWGPGNQPQHFGDGTRLSIL.

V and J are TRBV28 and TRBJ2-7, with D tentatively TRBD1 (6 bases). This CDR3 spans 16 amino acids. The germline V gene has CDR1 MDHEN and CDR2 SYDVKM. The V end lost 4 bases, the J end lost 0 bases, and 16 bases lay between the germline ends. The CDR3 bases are TGTGCCAGCAGTTCAACTACCGGGACACCCTCCTACGAGCAGTACTTC. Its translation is CASSSTTGTPSYEQYF.

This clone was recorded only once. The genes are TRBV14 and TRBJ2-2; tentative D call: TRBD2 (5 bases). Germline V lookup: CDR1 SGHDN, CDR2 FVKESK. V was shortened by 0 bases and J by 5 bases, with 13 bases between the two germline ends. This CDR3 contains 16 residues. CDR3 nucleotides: TGTGCCAGCAGCCAAGATATAGGCCGGGGTACCGGGGAGCTGTTTTTT. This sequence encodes CASSQDIGRGTGELFF.

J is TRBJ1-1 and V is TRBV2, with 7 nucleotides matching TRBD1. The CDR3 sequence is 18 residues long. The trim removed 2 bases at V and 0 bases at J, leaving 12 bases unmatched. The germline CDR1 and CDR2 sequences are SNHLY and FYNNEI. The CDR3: CASSEWGTASFMNTEAFF. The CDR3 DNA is TGTGCCAGCAGTGAATGGGGGACAGCTTCATTTATGAACACTGAAGCTTTCTTT.

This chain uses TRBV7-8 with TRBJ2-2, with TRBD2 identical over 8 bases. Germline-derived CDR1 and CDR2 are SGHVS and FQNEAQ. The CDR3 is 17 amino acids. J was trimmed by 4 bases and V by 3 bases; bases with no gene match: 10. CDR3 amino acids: CASSFYLGLGGTGELFF. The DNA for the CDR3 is TGTGCCAGCAGCTTCTACTTGGGACTAGGAGGCACCGGGGAGCTGTTTTTT.

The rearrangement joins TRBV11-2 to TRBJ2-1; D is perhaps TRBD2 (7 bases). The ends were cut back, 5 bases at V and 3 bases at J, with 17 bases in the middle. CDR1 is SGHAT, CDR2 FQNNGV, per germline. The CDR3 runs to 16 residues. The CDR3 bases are TGTGCCAGCAGCCAATTAGGGGGGGGAGGCTACAATGAGCAGTTCTTC. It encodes CASSQLGGGGYNEQFF.

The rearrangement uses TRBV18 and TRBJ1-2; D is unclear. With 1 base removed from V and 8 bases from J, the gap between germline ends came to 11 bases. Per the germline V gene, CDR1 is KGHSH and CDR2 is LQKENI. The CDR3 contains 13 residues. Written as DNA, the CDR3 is TGTGCCAGCTCACCACAGAGGGTGAGCGGCTACACCTTC. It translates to CASSPQRVSGYTF. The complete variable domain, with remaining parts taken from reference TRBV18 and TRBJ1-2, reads NAGVMQNPRHLVRRRGQEARLRCSPMKGHSHVYWYRQLPEEGLKFMVYLQKENIIDESGMPKERFSAEFPKEGPSILRIQQVVRGDSAAYFCASSPQRVSGYTFGSGTRLTVV.

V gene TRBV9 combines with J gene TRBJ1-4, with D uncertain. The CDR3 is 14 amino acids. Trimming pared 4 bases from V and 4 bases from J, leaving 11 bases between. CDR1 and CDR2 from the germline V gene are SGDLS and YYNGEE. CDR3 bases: TGTGCCAGCAGCCTGGATAGCCTTAATGAAAAACTGTTTTTT. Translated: CASSLDSLNEKLFF. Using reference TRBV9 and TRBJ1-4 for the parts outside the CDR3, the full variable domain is DSGVTQTPKHLITATGQRVTLRCSPRSGDLSVYWYQQSLDQGLQFLIQYYNGEERAKGNILERFSAQQFPDLHSELNLSSLELGDSALYFCASSLDSLNEKLFFGSGTQLSVL.